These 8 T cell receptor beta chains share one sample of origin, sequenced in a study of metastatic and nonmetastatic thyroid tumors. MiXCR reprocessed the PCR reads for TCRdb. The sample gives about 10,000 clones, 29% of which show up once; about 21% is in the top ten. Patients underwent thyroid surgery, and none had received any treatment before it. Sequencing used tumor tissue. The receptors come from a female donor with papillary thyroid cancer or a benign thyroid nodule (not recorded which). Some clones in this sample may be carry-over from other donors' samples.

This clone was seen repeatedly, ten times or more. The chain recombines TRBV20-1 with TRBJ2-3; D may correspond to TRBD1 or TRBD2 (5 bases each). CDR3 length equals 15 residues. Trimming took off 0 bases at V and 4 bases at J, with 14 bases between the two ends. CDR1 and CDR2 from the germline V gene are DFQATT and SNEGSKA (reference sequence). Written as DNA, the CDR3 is TGCAGTGCTAGAGATAGGGGACCTAGCTCAGATACGCAGTATTTT. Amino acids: CSARDRGPSSDTQYF.

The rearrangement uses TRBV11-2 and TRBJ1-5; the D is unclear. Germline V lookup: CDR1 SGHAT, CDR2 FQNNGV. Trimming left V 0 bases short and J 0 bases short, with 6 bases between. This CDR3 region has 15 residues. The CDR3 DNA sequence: TGTGCCAGCAGCTTAGATGGGGATAGCAATCAGCCCCAGCATTTT. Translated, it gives CASSLDGDSNQPQHF.

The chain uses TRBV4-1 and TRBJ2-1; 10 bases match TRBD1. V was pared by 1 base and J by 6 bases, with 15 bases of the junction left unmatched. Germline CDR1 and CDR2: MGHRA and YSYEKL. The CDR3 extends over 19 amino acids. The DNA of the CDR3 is TGCGCCAGCAGCCAAGGTTTTGGGACAGGGGAAAGGCGGCTCAATGAGCAGTTCTTC. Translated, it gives CASSQGFGTGERRLNEQFF.

The DNA of the CDR3 is TGTGCCAGCAGCCCGGGGGGGGCAAGTTATAGCAATCAGCCCCAGCATTTT. Protein product: CASSPGGASYSNQPQHF. The chain combines TRBV11-1 with TRBJ1-5; D might be TRBD1 (6 bases). Germline CDR1 SGHAT, CDR2 FQDESV (reference sequence). CDR3 length: 17 amino acids. The V gene lost 5 bases and the J gene lost 0 bases, with 17 bases spanning the gap.

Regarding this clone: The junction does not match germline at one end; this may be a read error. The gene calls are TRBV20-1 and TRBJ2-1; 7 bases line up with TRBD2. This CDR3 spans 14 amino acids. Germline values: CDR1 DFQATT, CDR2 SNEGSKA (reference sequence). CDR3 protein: CSARGPAGCDDQFF. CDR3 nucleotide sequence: TGCAGTGCTAGGGGCCCAGCGGGATGCGATGATCAGTTCTTC.

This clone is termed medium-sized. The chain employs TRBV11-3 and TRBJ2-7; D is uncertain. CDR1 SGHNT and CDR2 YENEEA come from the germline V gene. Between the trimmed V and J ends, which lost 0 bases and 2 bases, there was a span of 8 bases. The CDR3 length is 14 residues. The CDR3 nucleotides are TGTGCCAGCAGCTTAGACGCTAATCCCTACGAGCAGTACTTC. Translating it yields CASSLDANPYEQYF.

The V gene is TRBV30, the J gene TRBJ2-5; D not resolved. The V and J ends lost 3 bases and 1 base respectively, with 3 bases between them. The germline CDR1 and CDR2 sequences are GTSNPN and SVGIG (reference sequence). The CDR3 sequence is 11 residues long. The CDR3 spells CAWSIQETQYF. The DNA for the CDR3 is TGTGCCTGGAGCATCCAAGAGACCCAGTACTTC.

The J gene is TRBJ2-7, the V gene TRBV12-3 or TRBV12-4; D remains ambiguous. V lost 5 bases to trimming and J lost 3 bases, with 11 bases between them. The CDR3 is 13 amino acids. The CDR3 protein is CASSSGTDYEQYF. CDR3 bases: TGTGCCAGCAGTAGTGGTACCGACTACGAGCAGTACTTC.